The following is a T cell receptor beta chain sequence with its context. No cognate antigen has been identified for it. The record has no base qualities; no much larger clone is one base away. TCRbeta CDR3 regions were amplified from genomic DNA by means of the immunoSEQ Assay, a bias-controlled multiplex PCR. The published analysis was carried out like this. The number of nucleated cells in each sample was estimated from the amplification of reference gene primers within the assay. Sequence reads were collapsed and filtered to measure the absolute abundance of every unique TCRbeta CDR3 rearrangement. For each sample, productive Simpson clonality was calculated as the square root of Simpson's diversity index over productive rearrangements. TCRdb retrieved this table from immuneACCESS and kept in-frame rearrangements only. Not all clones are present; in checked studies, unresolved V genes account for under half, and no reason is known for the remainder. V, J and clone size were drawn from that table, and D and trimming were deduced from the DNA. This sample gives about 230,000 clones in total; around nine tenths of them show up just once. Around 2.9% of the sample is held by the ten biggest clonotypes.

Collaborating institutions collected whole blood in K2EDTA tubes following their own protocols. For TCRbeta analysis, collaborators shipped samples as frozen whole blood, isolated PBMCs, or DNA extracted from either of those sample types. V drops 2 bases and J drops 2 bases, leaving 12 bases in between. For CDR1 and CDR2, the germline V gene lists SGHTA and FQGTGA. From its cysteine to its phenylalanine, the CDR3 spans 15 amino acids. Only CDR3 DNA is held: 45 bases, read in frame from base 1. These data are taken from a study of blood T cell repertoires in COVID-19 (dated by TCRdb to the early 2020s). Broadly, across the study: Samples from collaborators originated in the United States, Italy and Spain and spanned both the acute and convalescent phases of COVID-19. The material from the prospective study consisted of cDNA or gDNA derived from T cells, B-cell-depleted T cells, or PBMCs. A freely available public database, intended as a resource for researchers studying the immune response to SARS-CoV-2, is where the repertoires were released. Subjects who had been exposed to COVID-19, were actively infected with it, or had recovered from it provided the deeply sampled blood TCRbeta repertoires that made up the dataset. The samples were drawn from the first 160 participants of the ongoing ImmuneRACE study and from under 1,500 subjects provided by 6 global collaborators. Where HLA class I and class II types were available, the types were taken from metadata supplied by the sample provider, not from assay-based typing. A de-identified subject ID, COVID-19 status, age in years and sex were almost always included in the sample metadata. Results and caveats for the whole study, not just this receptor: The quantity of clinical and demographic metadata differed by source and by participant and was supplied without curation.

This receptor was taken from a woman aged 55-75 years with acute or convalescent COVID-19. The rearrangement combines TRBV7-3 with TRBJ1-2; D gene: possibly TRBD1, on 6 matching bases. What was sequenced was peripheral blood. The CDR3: CASSLGAGANYGYTF. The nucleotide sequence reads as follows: TGTGCCAGCAGCTTAGGGGCAGGGGCCAACTATGGCTACACCTTC.